This T cell receptor beta chain was documented in a study of blood T cells in healthy people across ages (dated by TCRdb to about 2015). Describing the broader study: Template switching captured roughly one uniquely barcoded TCR beta cDNA molecule per two T cells in model experiments. For two donors (one aged 18 to 29 and one aged 80 or older), the study analyzed two additional independent replicas of 1 million unique cDNA reads from the same blood draw. To track age-related changes in TCR beta repertoire diversity, the study relied on deep sequencing normalized with unique cDNA molecular identifiers. The donors were divided into four age groups: young (average roughly 17 years), middle-aged (about 39), aged (roughly 66) and long-lived (about 90). Study-wide conclusions, independent of this receptor: Since profiling was done on bulk unsorted PBMCs, naive and antigen-experienced compartments could not be conclusively compared. Because donor CMV infection status was unknown, age-related changes in expanded clonotypes were potentially confounded. Compared with the aged group, the long-lived group had more naive CD4+ T cells, fewer expanded clones and increased TCR diversity, suggesting age selection. Total diversity estimates from one million sequenced T cells were considered lower bounds and underestimates. There was a strong correlation between observed TCR beta diversity and the percentage of naive T cells measured by flow cytometry. Observed TCR beta diversity per million T cells fell roughly linearly with age, and a significant reduction was already apparent by age around 36.

Systemically healthy Caucasian individuals from Russia, around 39 in total and aged roughly 6 to 90 years, were included as donors. Each donor gave about 9.2 milliliters of peripheral blood, drawn into EDTA-treated Vacutainer tubes. Ficoll-Paque density-gradient centrifugation was used to isolate PBMCs, with at least 6.5 million obtained per sample. Total RNA was extracted from PBMCs with Trizol reagent, with at least 6 micrograms obtained per sample. The percentages of naive CD45RAhigh/CD27high T cells were determined by flow cytometry on a PBMC aliquot from every donor. As to this clonotype: Its antigen specificity is not known. No qualities accompany the bases; no much larger clone lies one base away.

Library generation was performed with 5' RACE. The instrument given in TCRdb is Illumina HiSeq 2500. A second PCR of roughly 6 to 11 cycles was performed with a sample-barcoded 5' primer and a J-beta primer mix. A template-switch 5' adaptor carrying 12 random nucleotides introduced a unique molecular identifier onto each TCR beta cDNA molecule. Each sample yielded at least 2.5 million CDR3-containing paired-end reads. First-strand cDNA synthesis was performed from all RNA using the Mint cDNA synthesis kit, with priming by a TRBC-specific oligonucleotide. After uracil-DNA glycosylase treatment, a first 18-cycle PCR used universal primers M1SS and BC2_uni_R on all cDNA. The authors' pipeline ran thus. For normalization, 1 million high-quality reads were randomly selected from each sample, with every read carrying a distinct molecular identifier. Reads with shared molecular identifiers were discarded instead of being binned into consensus sequences. MiTCR, set to a Q25 quality threshold and the strictest error-elimination algorithm, was used for CDR3 identification, clonotype clustering and error correction. A nonparametric unseen species model with Euler transformation was used to estimate a lower bound on total TCR beta diversity. TCRdb reworked the public reads: Q25 trimming with fastp, MiXCR clone assembly, productive beta chains retained. Every distinct CDR3 protein forms one entry, paired with its most common genes and DNA. The V and J calls here are based on TCRdb, not the publication. This sample lists about 930,000 distinct CDR3 sequences; about 29% were detected once. 10% to 13% of the sample goes to the ten largest clones.

The CDR3 sequence holds 16 residues, the cysteine and phenylalanine included. Kept here is only the CDR3 DNA, which spans 48 bases and is read in frame from base 1. V loses 3 bases of germline sequence and J loses 1 base, and the interval between the two ends is 15 bases. The germline V gene supplies CDR1 MDHEN and CDR2 SYDVKM. The same specimen was also included in a second study, on T cells of mothers and their children. As the second publication notes: The donors were nine systemically healthy Caucasian individuals, made up of three mothers and their six children. cDNA synthesis used all of the extracted RNA, with roughly 1.5 ug of RNA in each 15 ul reaction. Sample barcodes and 2-4 random nucleotides were added via the M1S primer in the second PCR. More than 9 million TCR beta CDR3 reads were obtained from each mother, and about 3 million reads were obtained from each child. Thymic selection similarly shapes TCR recombination output in related and unrelated pairs, with minor effect from inherited differences. Normalized repertoire overlap was always slightly but never significantly higher in related than unrelated mother-child pairs. With a sensitivity of about 100 clones per million clonotypes, no persistent microchimeric T cell clones were detected. Deep NGS was used in the study to compare the TCR beta repertoires of mothers and children and to look for features that separate related mother-child pairs from unrelated individuals. On average, the children were roughly 10 +/- 4 years old, while the mothers were about 37 +/- 4 years old. After adapter ligation was performed with NEBNext reagents, the libraries were sequenced on an Illumina HiSeq 2000 with 100+100 nt paired-end reads. To avoid cross-contamination, the mother libraries and the child libraries were prepared a month apart and sequenced in separate runs. Between roughly 500,000 and 2,100,000 distinct TCR beta clonotypes were identified per donor. Naive TCR beta clonotypes were estimated from low-frequency clonotypes matched to each donor's FACS-determined naive share, without sorting.

Input material: blood. The TCR was taken from a woman in her thirties or forties in good health. The V gene is TRBV28 and the J gene is TRBJ1-1, with the D gene not confidently named. The nucleotide sequence reads TGTGCCAGCAGTTTCGGGCAAGGCCTATCGAACACTGAAGCTTTCTTT. The resulting protein is CASSFGQGLSNTEAFF.